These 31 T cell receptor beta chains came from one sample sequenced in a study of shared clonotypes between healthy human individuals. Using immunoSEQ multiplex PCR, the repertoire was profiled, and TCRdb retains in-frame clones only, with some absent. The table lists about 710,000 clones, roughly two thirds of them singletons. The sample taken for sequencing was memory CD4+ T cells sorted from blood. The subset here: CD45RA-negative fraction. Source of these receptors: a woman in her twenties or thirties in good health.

The CDR3 loop reads CASSLGTSGPNEQFF. The CDR3 nucleotides are TGTGCCAGCTCACTTGGGACTAGCGGACCCAATGAGCAGTTCTTC. The chain joins TRBV18 to TRBJ2-1; TRBD2 matches 11 bases. The CDR3 spans 15 residues. The J segment lost 6 bases and the V segment lost 4 bases, leaving 5 bases of the junction unmatched. The germline V gene has CDR1 KGHSH and CDR2 LQKENI. Full variable domain (outside the CDR3, taken from reference TRBV18 and TRBJ2-1): NAGVMQNPRHLVRRRGQEARLRCSPMKGHSHVYWYRQLPEEGLKFMVYLQKENIIDESGMPKERFSAEFPKEGPSILRIQQVVRGDSAAYFCASSLGTSGPNEQFFGPGTRLTVL.

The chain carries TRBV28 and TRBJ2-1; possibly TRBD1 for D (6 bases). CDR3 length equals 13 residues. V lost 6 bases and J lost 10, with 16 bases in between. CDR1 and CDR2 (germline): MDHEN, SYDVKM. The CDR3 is CASRPNRVGEQFF. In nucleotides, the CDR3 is TGTGCCAGCAGGCCTAACAGGGTCGGGGAGCAGTTCTTC. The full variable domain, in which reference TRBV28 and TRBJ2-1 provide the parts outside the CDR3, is DVKVTQSSRYLVKRTGEKVFLECVQDMDHENMFWYRQDPGLGLRLIYFSYDVKMKEKGDIPEGYSVSREKKERFSLILESASTNQTSMYLCASRPNRVGEQFFGPGTRLTVL.

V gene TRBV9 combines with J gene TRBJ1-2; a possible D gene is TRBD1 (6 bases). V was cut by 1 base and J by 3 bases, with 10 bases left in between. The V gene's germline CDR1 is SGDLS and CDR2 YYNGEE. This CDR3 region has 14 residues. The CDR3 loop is CASSVTGTDYGYTF. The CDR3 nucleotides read TGTGCCAGCAGCGTAACAGGGACGGACTATGGCTACACCTTC.

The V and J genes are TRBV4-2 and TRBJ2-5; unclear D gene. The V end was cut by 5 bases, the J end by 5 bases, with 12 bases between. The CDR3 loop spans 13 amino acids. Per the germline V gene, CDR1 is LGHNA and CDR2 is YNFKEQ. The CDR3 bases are TGTGCCAGCAGCTTGATGCCTCTGGAGACCCAGTACTTC. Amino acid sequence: CASSLMPLETQYF.

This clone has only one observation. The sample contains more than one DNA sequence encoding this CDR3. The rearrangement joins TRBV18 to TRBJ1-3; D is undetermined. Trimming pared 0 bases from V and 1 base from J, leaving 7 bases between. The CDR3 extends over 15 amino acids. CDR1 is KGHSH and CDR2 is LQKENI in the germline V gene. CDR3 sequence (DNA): TGTGCCAGCTCACCACCGGTTTCTTCTGGAAACACCATATATTTT. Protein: CASSPPVSSGNTIYF. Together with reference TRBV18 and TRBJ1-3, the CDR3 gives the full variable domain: NAGVMQNPRHLVRRRGQEARLRCSPMKGHSHVYWYRQLPEEGLKFMVYLQKENIIDESGMPKERFSAEFPKEGPSILRIQQVVRGDSAAYFCASSPPVSSGNTIYFGEGSWLTVV.

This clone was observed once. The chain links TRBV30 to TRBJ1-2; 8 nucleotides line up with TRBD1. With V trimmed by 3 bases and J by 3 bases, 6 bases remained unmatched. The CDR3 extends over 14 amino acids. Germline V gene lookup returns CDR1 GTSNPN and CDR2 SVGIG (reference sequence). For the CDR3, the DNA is TGTGCCTGGAGGGTGCAGGGGGCTGACTATGGCTACACCTTC. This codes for CAWRVQGADYGYTF.

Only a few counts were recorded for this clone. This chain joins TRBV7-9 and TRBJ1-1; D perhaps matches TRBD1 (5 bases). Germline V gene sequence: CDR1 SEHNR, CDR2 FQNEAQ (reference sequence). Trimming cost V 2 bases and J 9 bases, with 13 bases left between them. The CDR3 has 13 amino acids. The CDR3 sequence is CASSLLATDKAFF. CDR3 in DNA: TGTGCCAGCAGCTTACTCGCGACAGATAAAGCTTTCTTT.

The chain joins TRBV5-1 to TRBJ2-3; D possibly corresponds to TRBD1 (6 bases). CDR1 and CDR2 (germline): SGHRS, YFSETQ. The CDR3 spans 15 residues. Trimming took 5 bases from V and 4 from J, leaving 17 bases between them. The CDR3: CASRPTGHVADTQYF. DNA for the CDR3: TGCGCCAGCAGACCAACAGGGCATGTCGCAGATACGCAGTATTTT.

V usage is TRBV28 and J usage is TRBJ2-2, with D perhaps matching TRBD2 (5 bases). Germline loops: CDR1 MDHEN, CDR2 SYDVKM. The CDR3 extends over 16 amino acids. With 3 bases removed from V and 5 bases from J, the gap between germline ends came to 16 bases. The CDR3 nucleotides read TGTGCCAGCAGTTTTCGTGGACTTAGGTTAACCGGGGAGCTGTTTTTT. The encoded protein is CASSFRGLRLTGELFF. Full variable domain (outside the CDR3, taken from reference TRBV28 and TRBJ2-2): DVKVTQSSRYLVKRTGEKVFLECVQDMDHENMFWYRQDPGLGLRLIYFSYDVKMKEKGDIPEGYSVSREKKERFSLILESASTNQTSMYLCASSFRGLRLTGELFFGEGSRLTVL.

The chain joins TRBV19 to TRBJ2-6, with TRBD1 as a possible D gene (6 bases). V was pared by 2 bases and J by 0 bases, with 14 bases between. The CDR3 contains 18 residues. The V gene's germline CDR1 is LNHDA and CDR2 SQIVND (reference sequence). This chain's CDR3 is CASSIRSGVSSGANVLTF. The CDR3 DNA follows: TGTGCCAGTAGTATAAGGTCAGGGGTGAGCTCTGGGGCCAACGTCCTGACTTTC.

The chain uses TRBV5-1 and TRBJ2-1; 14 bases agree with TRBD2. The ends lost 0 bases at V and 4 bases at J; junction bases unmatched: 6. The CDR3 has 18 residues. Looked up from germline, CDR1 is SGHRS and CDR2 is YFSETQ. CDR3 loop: CASSLGPGLAGDYNEQFF. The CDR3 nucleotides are TGCGCCAGCAGCTTGGGTCCGGGACTAGCGGGAGATTACAATGAGCAGTTCTTC. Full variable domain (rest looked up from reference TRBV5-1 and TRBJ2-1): KAGVTQTPRYLIKTRGQQVTLSCSPISGHRSVSWYQQTPGQGLQFLFEYFSETQRNKGNFPGRFSGRQFSNSRSEMNVSTLELGDSALYLCASSLGPGLAGDYNEQFFGPGTRLTVL.

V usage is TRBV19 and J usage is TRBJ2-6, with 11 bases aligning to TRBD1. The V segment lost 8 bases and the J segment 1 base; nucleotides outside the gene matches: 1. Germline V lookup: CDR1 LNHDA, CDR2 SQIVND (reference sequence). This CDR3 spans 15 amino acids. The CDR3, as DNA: TGTGCCAGTGGGACAGGGGGATCTGGGGCCAACGTCCTGACTTTC. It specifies CASGTGGSGANVLTF.

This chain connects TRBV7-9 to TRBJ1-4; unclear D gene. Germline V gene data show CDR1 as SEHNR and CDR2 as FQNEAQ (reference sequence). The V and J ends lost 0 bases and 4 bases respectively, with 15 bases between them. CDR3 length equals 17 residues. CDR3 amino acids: CASSLARSSLNNEKLFF. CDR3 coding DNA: TGTGCCAGCAGCTTAGCACGGAGCAGCCTCAATAATGAAAAACTGTTTTTT.

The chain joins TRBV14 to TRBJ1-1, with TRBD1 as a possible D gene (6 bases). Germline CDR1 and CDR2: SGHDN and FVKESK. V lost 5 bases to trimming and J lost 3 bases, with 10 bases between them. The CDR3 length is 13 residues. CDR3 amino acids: CASSYHRDTEAFF. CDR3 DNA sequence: TGTGCCAGCAGCTATCACAGGGACACTGAAGCTTTCTTT.

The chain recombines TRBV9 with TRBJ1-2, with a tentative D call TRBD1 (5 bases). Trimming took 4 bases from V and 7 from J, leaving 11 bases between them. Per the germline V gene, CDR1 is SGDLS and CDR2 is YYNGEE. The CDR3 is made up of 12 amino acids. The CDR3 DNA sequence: TGTGCCAGCAGCCCCTACAGGTCTGGCTACACCTTC. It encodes CASSPYRSGYTF.

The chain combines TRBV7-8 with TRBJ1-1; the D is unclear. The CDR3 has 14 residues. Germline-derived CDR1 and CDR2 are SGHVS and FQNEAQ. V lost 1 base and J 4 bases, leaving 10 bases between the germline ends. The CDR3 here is CASSLDRGGTEAFF. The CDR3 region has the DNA TGTGCCAGCAGCTTAGACAGAGGCGGCACTGAAGCTTTCTTT.

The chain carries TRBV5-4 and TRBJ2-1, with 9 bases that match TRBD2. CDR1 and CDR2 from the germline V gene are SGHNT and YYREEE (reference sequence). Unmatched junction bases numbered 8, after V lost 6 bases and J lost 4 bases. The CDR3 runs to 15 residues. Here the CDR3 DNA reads TGTGCCAGCACCCGGTGGACTAGCGCATACAATGAGCAGTTCTTC. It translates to CASTRWTSAYNEQFF.

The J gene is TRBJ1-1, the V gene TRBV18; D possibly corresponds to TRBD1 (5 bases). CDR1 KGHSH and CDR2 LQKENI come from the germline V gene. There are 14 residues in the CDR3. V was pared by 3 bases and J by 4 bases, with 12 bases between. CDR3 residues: CASSPTEGRTEAFF. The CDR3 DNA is TGTGCCAGCTCACCTACTGAGGGACGCACTGAAGCTTTCTTT.

This CDR3 reads CASSPGREYAQPQHF. The CDR3 DNA follows: TGTGCCAGCTCACCTGGACGGGAATACGCTCAGCCCCAGCATTTT. The V call is TRBV18, the J call TRBJ1-5; D not certain. The CDR3 loop spans 15 amino acids. V lost 3 bases and J 6 bases, leaving 15 bases between the germline ends. Germline CDR1 is KGHSH and CDR2 is LQKENI. The entire variable domain, with the rest obtained from reference TRBV18 and TRBJ1-5, is as follows: NAGVMQNPRHLVRRRGQEARLRCSPMKGHSHVYWYRQLPEEGLKFMVYLQKENIIDESGMPKERFSAEFPKEGPSILRIQQVVRGDSAAYFCASSPGREYAQPQHFGDGTRLSIL.

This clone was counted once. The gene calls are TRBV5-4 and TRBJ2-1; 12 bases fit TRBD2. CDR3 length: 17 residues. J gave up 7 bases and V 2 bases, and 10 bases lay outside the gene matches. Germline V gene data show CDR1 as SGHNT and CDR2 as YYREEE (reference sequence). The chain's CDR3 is CASSLPSGRATGNEQFF. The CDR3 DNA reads TGTGCCAGCAGCTTACCTAGCGGGAGGGCAACGGGTAATGAGCAGTTCTTC.

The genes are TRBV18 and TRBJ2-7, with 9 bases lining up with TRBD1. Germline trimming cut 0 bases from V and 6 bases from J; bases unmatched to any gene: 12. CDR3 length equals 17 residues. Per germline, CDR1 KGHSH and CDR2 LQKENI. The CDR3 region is CASSPPVGTGLVLEQYF. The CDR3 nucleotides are TGTGCCAGCTCACCACCGGTTGGGACAGGGTTAGTTCTCGAGCAGTACTTC.

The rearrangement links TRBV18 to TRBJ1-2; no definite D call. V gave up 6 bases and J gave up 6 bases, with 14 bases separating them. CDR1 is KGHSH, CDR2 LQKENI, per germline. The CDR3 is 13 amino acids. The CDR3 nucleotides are TGTGCCAGCTCCTCATATGGAGGAGATGGCTACACCTTC. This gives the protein CASSSYGGDGYTF.

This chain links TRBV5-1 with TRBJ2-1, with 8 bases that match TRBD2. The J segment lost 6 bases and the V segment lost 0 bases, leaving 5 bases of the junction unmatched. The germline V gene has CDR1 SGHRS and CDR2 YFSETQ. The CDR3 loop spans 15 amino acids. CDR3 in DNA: TGCGCCAGCAGCTTGGGGACTAGCTATATCAATGAGCAGTTCTTC. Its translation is CASSLGTSYINEQFF.

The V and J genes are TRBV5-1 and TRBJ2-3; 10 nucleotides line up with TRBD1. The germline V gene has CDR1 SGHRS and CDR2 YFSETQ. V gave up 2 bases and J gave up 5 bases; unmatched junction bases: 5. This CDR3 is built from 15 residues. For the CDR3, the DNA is TGCGCCAGCAGCTTACCGGGACAGGGGCAAGATACGCAGTATTTT. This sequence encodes CASSLPGQGQDTQYF.

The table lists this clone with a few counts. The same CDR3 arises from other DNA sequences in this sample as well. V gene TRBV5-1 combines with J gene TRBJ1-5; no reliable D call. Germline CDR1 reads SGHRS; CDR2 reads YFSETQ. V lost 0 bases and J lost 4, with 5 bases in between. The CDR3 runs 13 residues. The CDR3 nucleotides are TGCGCCAGCAGCTTGGAGGTGAATCAGCCCCAGCATTTT. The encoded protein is CASSLEVNQPQHF. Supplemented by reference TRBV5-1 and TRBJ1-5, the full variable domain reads KAGVTQTPRYLIKTRGQQVTLSCSPISGHRSVSWYQQTPGQGLQFLFEYFSETQRNKGNFPGRFSGRQFSNSRSEMNVSTLELGDSALYLCASSLEVNQPQHFGDGTRLSIL.

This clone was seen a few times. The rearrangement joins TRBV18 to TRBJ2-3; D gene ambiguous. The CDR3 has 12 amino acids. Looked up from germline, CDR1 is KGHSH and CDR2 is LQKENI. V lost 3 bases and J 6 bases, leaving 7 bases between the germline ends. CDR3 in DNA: TGTGCCAGCTCACCTACGGATGATACGCAGTATTTT. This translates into CASSPTDDTQYF.

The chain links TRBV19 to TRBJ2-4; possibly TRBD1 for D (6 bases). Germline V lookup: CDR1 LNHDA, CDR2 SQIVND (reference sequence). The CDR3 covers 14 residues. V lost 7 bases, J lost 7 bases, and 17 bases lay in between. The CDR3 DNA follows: TGTGCCAGTAAACAGGGTACCTCTTGGAACATTCAGTACTTC. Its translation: CASKQGTSWNIQYF.

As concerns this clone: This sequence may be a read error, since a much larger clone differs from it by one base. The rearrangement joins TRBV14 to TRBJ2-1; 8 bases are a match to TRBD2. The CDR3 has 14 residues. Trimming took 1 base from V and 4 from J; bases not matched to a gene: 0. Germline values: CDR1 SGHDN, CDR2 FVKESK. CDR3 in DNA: TGTGCCAGCAGCCAAGCGGGGGGGTACAATGAGCAGTTCTTC. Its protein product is CASSQAGGYNEQFF.

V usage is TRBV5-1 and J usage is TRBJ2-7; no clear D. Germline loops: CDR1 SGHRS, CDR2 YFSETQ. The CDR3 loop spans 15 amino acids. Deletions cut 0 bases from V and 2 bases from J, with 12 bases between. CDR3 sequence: CASSLGTPVTYEQYF. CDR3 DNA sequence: TGCGCCAGCAGCTTGGGGACGCCTGTTACCTACGAGCAGTACTTC.

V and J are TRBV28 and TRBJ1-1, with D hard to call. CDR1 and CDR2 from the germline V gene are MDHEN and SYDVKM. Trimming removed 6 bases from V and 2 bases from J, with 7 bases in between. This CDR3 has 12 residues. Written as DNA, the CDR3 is TGTGCCAGCAGGGGCTTAAACACTGAAGCTTTCTTT. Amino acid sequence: CASRGLNTEAFF.

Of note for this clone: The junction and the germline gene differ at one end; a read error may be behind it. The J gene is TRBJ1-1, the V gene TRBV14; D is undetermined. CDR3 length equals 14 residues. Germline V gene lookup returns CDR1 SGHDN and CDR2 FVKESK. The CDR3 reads CASGQVLGRTEAFF. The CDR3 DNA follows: TGTGCCAGCGGCCAAGTTTTGGGGAGGACTGAAGCTTTCTTT.